This T cell receptor beta chain was captured in a study of OX40 agonist ivuxolimab in advanced cancers. This table comes from immunoSEQ multiplex PCR, and its TCRdb copy is limited to in-frame clones, with some not included. Seen here are some 71,000 clones, about 90% observed once, and the top ten hold approximately 14%. The V segment lost 2 bases and the J segment 5 bases; nucleotides outside the gene matches: 9. CDR3 size: 15 residues. The V gene's germline CDR1 is SGHRS and CDR2 YFSETQ. Sequenced material: CD4+ or CD8+ T cells sorted from blood, taken in a trial of the OX40 agonist ivuxolimab. The V and J genes are TRBV5-1 and TRBJ1-1, with TRBD1 matching 7 bases. The sequence was obtained from an adult with an advanced solid tumor such as melanoma, head and neck, liver or kidney cancer. As DNA, the CDR3 is TGCGCCAGCAGCTTAGATTGGGCAGGGGGGACTGAAGCTTTCTTT. It yields the protein CASSLDWAGGTEAFF.